These T cell receptor beta chains were read from a single sample in a study of T-cell memory formation after mild COVID-19. TCRdb used MiXCR to reprocess the 5' RACE reads, holding one entry per CDR3 protein. The repertoire consists of 300,000 to 350,000 distinct CDR3 sequences, with approximately 19% occurring once and the leading ten covering roughly 21%. The sample was PBMCs or a T cell subset sorted from them (not recorded which). These receptors originate from a man aged 18 to 30 who had mild COVID-19 (a few samples of this study predate the infection). Cell type and time point are not known. Both conserved end residues are part of each CDR3. A D gene is named only where the DNA matches it firmly. A clone size is listed for some rows: how often the clone was seen (once, few, many), or a class if it is expanded.

j_gene: TRBJ1-1; len: 16; d_gene: TRBD1; v_gene: TRBV4-1; abundance: .; CDR3aa: CASSKRHRAGGSEAFF; CDR3nt: TGCGCCAGCAGCAAACGGCACAGGGCAGGGGGCTCTGAAGCTTTCTTT
j_gene: TRBJ1-5; len: 16; d_gene: .; v_gene: TRBV24-1; abundance: .; CDR3aa: CATSGDGLYSNQPQHF; CDR3nt: TGTGCCACCAGCGGGGACGGTCTTTATAGCAATCAGCCCCAGCATTTT
j_gene: TRBJ2-5; len: 13; d_gene: TRBD2; v_gene: TRBV20-1; abundance: .; CDR3aa: CSAQAGDQETQYF; CDR3nt: TGCAGTGCTCAAGCGGGGGACCAAGAGACCCAGTACTTC
j_gene: TRBJ2-3; len: 16; d_gene: TRBD1; v_gene: TRBV4-2; abundance: few; CDR3aa: CASSHSNRGLSDTQYF; CDR3nt: TGTGCCAGCAGCCACTCTAACAGGGGTCTCTCAGATACGCAGTATTTT
j_gene: TRBJ2-6; len: 15; d_gene: .; v_gene: TRBV18; abundance: .; CDR3aa: CASSSINSGANVLTF; CDR3nt: TGTGCCAGCTCCTCCATCAACTCTGGGGCCAACGTCCTGACTTTC
j_gene: TRBJ2-7; len: 15; d_gene: .; v_gene: TRBV7-2; abundance: few; CDR3aa: CASSLSAGSSYEQYF; CDR3nt: TGTGCCAGCAGCTTAAGCGCGGGGAGCTCCTACGAGCAGTACTTC
j_gene: TRBJ1-2; len: 14; d_gene: .; v_gene: TRBV28; abundance: .; CDR3aa: CASSSPNPNYGYTF; CDR3nt: TGTGCCAGCAGTTCGCCAAATCCTAACTATGGCTACACCTTC
j_gene: TRBJ2-7; len: 16; d_gene: TRBD2; v_gene: TRBV11-2; abundance: .; CDR3aa: CASSYAGTSGGWEQYF; CDR3nt: TGTGCCAGCAGCTACGCCGGGACTAGCGGGGGATGGGAGCAGTACTTC
j_gene: TRBJ2-5; len: 16; d_gene: TRBD1; v_gene: TRBV11-2; abundance: once; CDR3aa: CASRSIQGARQETQYF; CDR3nt: TGTGCCAGCAGGAGCATACAGGGGGCGCGCCAAGAGACCCAGTACTTC
j_gene: TRBJ2-7; len: 14; d_gene: TRBD1; v_gene: TRBV7-9; abundance: few; CDR3aa: CASSIIQGRYEQYF; CDR3nt: TGTGCCAGCTCAATAATACAGGGGCGTTACGAGCAGTACTTC
j_gene: TRBJ1-1; len: 17; d_gene: TRBD1; v_gene: TRBV3-1; abundance: .; CDR3aa: CASSAGTGGPSRTEAFF; CDR3nt: TGTGCCAGCAGCGCCGGGACAGGGGGACCGAGCCGGACTGAAGCTTTCTTT
j_gene: TRBJ2-3; len: 16; d_gene: TRBD1; v_gene: TRBV5-1; abundance: .; CDR3aa: CASTVLGQGAADTQYF; CDR3nt: TGCGCCAGCACCGTCCTCGGACAGGGGGCCGCAGATACGCAGTATTTT
j_gene: TRBJ1-1; len: 13; d_gene: TRBD1; v_gene: TRBV12-3/TRBV12-4; abundance: many; CDR3aa: CASRRGLSTEAFF; CDR3nt: TGTGCCAGCAGAAGGGGGCTGAGCACTGAAGCTTTCTTT
j_gene: TRBJ2-4; len: 15; d_gene: TRBD2; v_gene: TRBV3-1; abundance: .; CDR3aa: CASSLHSTSRGIQYF; CDR3nt: TGTGCCAGCAGCCTTCACTCGACTAGCCGCGGGATTCAGTACTTC
j_gene: TRBJ1-2; len: 13; d_gene: .; v_gene: TRBV6-5; abundance: once; CDR3aa: CASSYAVRYGYTF; CDR3nt: TGTGCCAGCAGTTACGCAGTCCGCTATGGCTACACCTTC